A single sample is the source of the 2 T cell receptor beta chains below, sequenced in a study of T cell changes during pregnancy in multiple sclerosis. TCRdb's copy holds only in-frame clones and misses some; the assay was immunoSEQ multiplex PCR. The sample holds over 50,000 clones; approximately 87% are singletons and the top ten take 5.3%. Specimen: peripheral blood from another person, used as feeder cells. These receptors came from a human donor whose cells served as feeder cells for cultures in a pregnancy study.

The chain recombines TRBV6-1 with TRBJ2-3; D is uncertain. The CDR3 runs to 15 residues. With 4 bases removed from V and 0 bases from J, the gap between germline ends came to 11 bases. Germline values: CDR1 MNHNS, CDR2 SASEGT. The CDR3 region is CASSGTVASTDTQYF. DNA of the CDR3: TGTGCCAGCAGTGGGACCGTCGCTAGCACAGATACGCAGTATTTT.

The chain joins TRBV15 to TRBJ2-6; D is unclear. The CDR3 extends over 16 amino acids. Germline V gene data show CDR1 as LNHNV and CDR2 as YYDKDF (reference sequence). Trimming stripped 0 bases from V and 4 bases from J, with 10 bases between. The CDR3 coding sequence is TGTGCCACCAGCAGAGATAGAAGTTCCGGGGCCAACGTCCTGACTTTC. Protein product: CATSRDRSSGANVLTF.